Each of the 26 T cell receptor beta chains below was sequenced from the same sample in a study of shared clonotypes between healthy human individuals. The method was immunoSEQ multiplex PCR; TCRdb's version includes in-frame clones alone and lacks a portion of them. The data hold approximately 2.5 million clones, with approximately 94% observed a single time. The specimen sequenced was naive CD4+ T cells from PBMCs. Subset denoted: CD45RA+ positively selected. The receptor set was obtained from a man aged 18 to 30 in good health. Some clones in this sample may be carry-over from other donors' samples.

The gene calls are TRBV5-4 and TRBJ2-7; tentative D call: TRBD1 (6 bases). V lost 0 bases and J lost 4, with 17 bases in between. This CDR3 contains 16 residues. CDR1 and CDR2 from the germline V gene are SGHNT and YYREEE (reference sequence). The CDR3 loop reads CASSLGTAPEVYEQYF. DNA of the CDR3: TGTGCCAGCAGCTTGGGGACAGCCCCAGAAGTGTACGAGCAGTACTTC.

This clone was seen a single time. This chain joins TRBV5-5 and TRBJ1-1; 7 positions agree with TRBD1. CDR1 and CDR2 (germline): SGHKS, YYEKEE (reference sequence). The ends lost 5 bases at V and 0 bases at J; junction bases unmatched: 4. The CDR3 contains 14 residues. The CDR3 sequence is CASRRDRLNTEAFF. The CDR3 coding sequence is TGTGCCAGCAGACGGGACAGACTGAACACTGAAGCTTTCTTT.

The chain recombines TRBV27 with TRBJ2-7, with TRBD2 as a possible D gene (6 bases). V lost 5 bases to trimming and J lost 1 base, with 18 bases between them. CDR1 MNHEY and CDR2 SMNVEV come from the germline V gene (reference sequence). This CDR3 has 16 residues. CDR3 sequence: CASSPNPGLDSYEQYF. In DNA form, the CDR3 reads TGTGCCAGCAGTCCGAACCCGGGACTTGATTCCTACGAGCAGTACTTC.

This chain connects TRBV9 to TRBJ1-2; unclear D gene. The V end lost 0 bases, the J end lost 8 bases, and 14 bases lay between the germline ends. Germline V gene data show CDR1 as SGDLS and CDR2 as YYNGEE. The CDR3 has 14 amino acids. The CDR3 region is CASSVGDNLGGYTF. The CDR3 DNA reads TGTGCCAGCAGCGTAGGTGACAATTTAGGGGGCTACACCTTC. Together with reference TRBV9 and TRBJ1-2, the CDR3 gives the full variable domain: DSGVTQTPKHLITATGQRVTLRCSPRSGDLSVYWYQQSLDQGLQFLIQYYNGEERAKGNILERFSAQQFPDLHSELNLSSLELGDSALYFCASSVGDNLGGYTFGSGTRLTVV.

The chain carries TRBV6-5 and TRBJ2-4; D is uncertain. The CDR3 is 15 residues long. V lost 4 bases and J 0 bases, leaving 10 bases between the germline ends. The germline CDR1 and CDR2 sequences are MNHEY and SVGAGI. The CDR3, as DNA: TGTGCCAGCAGTTCCACCCAATCAGCCAAAAACATTCAGTACTTC. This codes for CASSSTQSAKNIQYF.

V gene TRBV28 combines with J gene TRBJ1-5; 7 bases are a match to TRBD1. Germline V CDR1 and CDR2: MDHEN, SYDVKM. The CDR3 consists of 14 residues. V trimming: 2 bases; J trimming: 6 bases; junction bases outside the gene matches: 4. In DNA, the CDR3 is TGTGCCAGCAGTTTAATTCAGGGGGGTCAGCCCCAGCATTTT. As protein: CASSLIQGGQPQHF.

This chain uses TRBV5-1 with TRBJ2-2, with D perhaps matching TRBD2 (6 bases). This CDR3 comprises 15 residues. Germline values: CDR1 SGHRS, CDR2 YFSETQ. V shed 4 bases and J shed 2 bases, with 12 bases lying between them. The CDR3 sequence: CASSGPGTNTGELFF. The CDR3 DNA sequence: TGCGCCAGCAGCGGACCAGGGACTAACACCGGGGAGCTGTTTTTT.

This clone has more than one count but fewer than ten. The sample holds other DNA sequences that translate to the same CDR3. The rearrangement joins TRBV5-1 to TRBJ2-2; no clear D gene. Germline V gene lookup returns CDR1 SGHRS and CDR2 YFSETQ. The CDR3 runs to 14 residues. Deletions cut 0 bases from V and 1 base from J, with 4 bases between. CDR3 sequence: CASSLEGNTGELFF. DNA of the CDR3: TGCGCCAGCAGCTTGGAGGGGAACACCGGGGAGCTGTTTTTT. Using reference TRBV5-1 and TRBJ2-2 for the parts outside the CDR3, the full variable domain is KAGVTQTPRYLIKTRGQQVTLSCSPISGHRSVSWYQQTPGQGLQFLFEYFSETQRNKGNFPGRFSGRQFSNSRSEMNVSTLELGDSALYLCASSLEGNTGELFFGEGSRLTVL.

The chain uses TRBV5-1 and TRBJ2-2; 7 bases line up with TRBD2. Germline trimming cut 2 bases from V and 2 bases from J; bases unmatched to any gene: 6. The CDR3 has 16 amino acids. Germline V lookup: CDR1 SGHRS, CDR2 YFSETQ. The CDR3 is CASSLRLAVNTGELFF. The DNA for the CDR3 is TGCGCCAGCAGCTTACGACTAGCAGTAAACACCGGGGAGCTGTTTTTT. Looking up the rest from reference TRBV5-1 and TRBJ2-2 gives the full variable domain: KAGVTQTPRYLIKTRGQQVTLSCSPISGHRSVSWYQQTPGQGLQFLFEYFSETQRNKGNFPGRFSGRQFSNSRSEMNVSTLELGDSALYLCASSLRLAVNTGELFFGEGSRLTVL.

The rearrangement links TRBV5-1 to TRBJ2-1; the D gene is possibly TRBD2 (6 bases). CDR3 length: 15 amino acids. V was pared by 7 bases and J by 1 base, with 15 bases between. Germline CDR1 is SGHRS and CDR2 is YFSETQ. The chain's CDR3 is CASAFGGGSYNEQFF. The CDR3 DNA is TGCGCCAGCGCATTTGGTGGGGGGTCCTACAATGAGCAGTTCTTC.

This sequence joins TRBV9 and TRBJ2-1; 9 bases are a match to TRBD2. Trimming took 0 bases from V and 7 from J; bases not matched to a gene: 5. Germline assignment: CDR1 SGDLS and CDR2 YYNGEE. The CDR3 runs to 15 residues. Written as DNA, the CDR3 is TGTGCCAGCAGCGTAGGGGGACTAGCTAGAAATGAGCAGTTCTTC. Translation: CASSVGGLARNEQFF.

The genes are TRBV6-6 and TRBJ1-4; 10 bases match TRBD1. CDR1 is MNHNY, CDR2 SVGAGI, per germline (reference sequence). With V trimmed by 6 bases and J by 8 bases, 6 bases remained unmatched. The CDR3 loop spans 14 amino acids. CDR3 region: CASRAGQGGEKLFF. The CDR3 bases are TGTGCCAGCAGGGCAGGACAGGGGGGAGAAAAACTGTTTTTT.

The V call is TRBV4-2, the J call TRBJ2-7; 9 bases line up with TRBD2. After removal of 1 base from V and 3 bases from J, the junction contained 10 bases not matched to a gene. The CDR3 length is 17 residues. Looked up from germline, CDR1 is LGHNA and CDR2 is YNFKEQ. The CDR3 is CASSQGPLAGAGYEQYF. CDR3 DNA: TGTGCCAGCAGCCAAGGCCCTTTAGCGGGAGCTGGCTACGAGCAGTACTTC.

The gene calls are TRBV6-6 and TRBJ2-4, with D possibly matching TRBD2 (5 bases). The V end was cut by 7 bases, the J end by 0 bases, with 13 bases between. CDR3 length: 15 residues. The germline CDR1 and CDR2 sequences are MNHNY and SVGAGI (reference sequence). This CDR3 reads CASTLGGLAKNIQYF. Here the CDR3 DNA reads TGTGCCAGCACGCTCGGTGGACTAGCCAAAAACATTCAGTACTTC.

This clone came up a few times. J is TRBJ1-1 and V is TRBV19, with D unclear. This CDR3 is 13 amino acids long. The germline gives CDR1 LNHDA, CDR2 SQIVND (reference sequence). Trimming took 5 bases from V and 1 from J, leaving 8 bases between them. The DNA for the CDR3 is TGTGCCAGTAGTGGGCCGACGAACACTGAAGCTTTCTTT. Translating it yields CASSGPTNTEAFF.

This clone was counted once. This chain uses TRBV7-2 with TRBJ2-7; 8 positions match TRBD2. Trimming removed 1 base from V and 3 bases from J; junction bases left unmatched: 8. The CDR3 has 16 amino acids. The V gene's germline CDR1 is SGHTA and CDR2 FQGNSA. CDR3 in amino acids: CASSLGVSGRYYEQYF. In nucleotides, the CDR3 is TGTGCCAGCAGCTTAGGAGTAAGCGGGAGATACTACGAGCAGTACTTC.

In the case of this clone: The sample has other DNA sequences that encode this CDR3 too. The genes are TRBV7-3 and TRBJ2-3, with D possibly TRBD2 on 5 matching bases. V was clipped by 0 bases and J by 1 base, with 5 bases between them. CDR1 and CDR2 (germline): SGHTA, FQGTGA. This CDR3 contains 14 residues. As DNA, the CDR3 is TGTGCCAGCAGCTTAACGCGGGGCACAGATACGCAGTATTTT. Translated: CASSLTRGTDTQYF.

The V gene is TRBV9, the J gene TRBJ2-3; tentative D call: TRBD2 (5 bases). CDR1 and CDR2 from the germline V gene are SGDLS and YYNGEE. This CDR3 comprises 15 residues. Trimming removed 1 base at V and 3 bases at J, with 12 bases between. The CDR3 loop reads CASSVTEGRTDTQYF. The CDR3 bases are TGTGCCAGCAGCGTAACAGAGGGCCGGACAGATACGCAGTATTTT.

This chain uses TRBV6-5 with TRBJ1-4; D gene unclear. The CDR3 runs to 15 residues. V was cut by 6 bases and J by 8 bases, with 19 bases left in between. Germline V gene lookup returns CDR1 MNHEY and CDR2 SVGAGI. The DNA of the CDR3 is TGTGCCAGCAGGGGGATAGGATCCGCCGAGGAAAAACTGTTTTTT. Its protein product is CASRGIGSAEEKLFF.

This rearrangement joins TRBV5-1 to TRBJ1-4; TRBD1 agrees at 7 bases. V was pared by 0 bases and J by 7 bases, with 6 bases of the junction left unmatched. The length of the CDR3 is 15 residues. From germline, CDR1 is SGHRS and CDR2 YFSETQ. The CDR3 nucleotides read TGCGCCAGCAGCTTGGAAAGGGGGCGCCGTGAAAAACTGTTTTTT. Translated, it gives CASSLERGRREKLFF.

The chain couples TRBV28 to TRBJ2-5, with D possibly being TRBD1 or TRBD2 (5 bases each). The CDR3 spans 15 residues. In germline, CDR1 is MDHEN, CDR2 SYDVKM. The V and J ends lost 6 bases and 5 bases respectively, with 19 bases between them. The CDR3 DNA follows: TGTGCCAGCAGCGAGCGTCGGGACCAAGCGGAGACCCAGTACTTC. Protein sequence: CASSERRDQAETQYF.

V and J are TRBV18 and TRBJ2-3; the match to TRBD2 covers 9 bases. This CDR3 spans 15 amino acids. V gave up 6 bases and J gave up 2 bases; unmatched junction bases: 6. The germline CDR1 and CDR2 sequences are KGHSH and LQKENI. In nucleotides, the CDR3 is TGTGCCAGCTCCACAAGGACTAGCGACACAGATACGCAGTATTTT. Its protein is CASSTRTSDTDTQYF.

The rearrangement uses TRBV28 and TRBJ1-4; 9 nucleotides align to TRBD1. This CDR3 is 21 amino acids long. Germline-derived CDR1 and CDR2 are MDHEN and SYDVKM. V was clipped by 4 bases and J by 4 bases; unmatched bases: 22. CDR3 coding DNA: TGTGCCAGCAGTTCCCAAAAGATAGACAGGGGGGGATGGAGGAATAATGAAAAACTGTTTTTT. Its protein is CASSSQKIDRGGWRNNEKLFF.

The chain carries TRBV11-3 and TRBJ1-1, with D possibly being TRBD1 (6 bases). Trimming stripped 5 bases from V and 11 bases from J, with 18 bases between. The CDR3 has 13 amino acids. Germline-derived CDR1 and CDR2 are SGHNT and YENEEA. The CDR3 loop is CASSGRGGEEAFF. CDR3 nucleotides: TGTGCCAGCAGCGGCCGGGGGGGCGAGGAGGCTTTCTTT. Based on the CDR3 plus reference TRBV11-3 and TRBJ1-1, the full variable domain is EAGVVQSPRYKIIEKKQPVAFWCNPISGHNTLYWYLQNLGQGPELLIRYENEEAVDDSQLPKDRFSAERLKGVDSTLKIQPAELGDSAVYLCASSGRGGEEAFFGQGTRLTVV.

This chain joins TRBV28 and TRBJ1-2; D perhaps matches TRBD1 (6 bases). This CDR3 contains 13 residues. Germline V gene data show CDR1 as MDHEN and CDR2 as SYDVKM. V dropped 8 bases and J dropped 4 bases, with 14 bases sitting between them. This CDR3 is CASGAGVGYGYTF. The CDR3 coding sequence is TGTGCCAGCGGGGCAGGGGTCGGCTATGGCTACACCTTC.

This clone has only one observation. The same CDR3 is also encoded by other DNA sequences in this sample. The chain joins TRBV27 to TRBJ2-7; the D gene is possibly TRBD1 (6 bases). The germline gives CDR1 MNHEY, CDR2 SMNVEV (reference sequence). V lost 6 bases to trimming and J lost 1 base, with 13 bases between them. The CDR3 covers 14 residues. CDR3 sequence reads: CASSLSTGSYEQYF. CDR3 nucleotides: TGTGCCAGCAGCCTGTCTACAGGGTCCTACGAGCAGTACTTC.